These 22 T cell receptor beta chains were sequenced from one sample in a study of blood T cell repertoires in COVID-19. Here immunoSEQ multiplex PCR was the method, and the copy in TCRdb shows in-frame clones only, minus some. The sample holds 310,000 or so clones, around nine tenths seen once. The specimen sequenced was PBMCs or T cells enriched from blood (not recorded which). These receptors originate from a woman between 25 and 40 years old who had recovered from COVID-19.

V and J are TRBV19 and TRBJ1-1; 8 positions agree with TRBD1. V was pared by 10 bases and J by 4 bases, with 17 bases of the junction left unmatched. This CDR3 has 16 residues. Germline loops: CDR1 LNHDA, CDR2 SQIVND (reference sequence). DNA for the CDR3: TGTGCCACGAAGGCCCAAGGACAGGGACGGCGCACTGAAGCTTTCTTT. Its translation: CATKAQGQGRRTEAFF. Variable domain in full (rest from reference TRBV19 and TRBJ1-1): DGGITQSPKYLFRKEGQNVTLSCEQNLNHDAMYWYRQDPGQGLRLIYYSQIVNDFQKGDIAEGYSVSREKKESFPLTVTSAQKNPTAFYLCATKAQGQGRRTEAFFGQGTRLTVV.

The rearrangement uses TRBV7-3 and TRBJ2-1, with D perhaps matching TRBD1 (5 bases). There are 13 residues in the CDR3. V was trimmed by 5 bases and J by 9 bases, leaving 14 bases between them. Germline V lookup: CDR1 SGHTA, CDR2 FQGTGA. CDR3 protein: CASSIIRESEQFF. The CDR3 DNA reads TGTGCCAGCAGCATCATCAGGGAATCTGAGCAGTTCTTC.

The chain carries TRBV7-9 and TRBJ2-7; 11 bases match TRBD2. CDR1 is SEHNR and CDR2 is FQNEAQ in the germline V gene (reference sequence). With V trimmed by 0 bases and J by 0 bases, 4 bases remained unmatched. This CDR3 has 17 amino acids. CDR3 amino acids: CASSLAETSGASYEQYF. The CDR3 region has the DNA TGTGCCAGCAGCTTAGCGGAGACTAGCGGGGCCTCCTACGAGCAGTACTTC.

This chain links TRBV29-1 with TRBJ2-5; D remains unclear. The CDR3 length is 17 residues. Trimming took off 3 bases at V and 1 base at J, with 21 bases between the two ends. Germline-derived CDR1 and CDR2 are SQVTM and ANQGSEA. The CDR3 sequence: CSVDGIWQEGSQETQYF. The CDR3 bases are TGCAGCGTTGATGGAATTTGGCAGGAAGGTTCCCAAGAGACCCAGTACTTC.

CDR3 sequence (DNA): TGTGCCACCGGGGGGCAGGGGGAGCAGTACTTC. Its protein is CATGGQGEQYF. J is TRBJ2-7 and V is TRBV28; D might be TRBD2 (7 bases). V was clipped by 10 bases and J by 7 bases, with 14 bases between them. Germline CDR1 is MDHEN and CDR2 is SYDVKM. The CDR3 sequence is 11 residues long.

CDR3 region: CASSQSTLTEAFF. The CDR3 DNA follows: TGCGCCAGCAGCCAATCCACTCTCACTGAAGCTTTCTTT. The rearrangement uses TRBV4-1 and TRBJ1-1; D unclear. With 2 bases removed from V and 4 bases from J, the gap between germline ends came to 8 bases. Germline V CDR1 and CDR2: MGHRA, YSYEKL. The CDR3 contains 13 residues.

This clone showed up just a few times. Other DNA sequences in this specimen translate into the identical CDR3. The V and J genes are TRBV7-2 and TRBJ1-5, with TRBD1 as a possible D gene (5 bases). The CDR3 totals 13 residues. Germline values: CDR1 SGHTA, CDR2 FQGNSA. Trimming cost V 3 bases and J 4 bases, with 7 bases left between them. The CDR3 DNA reads as TGTGCCAGCAGCTTCCAGGGTAATCAGCCCCAGCATTTT. Encoded protein: CASSFQGNQPQHF.

This chain links TRBV5-1 with TRBJ2-5; a weak D match, TRBD2 (6 bases). The CDR3 contains 13 residues. Germline lookup yields CDR1 SGHRS and CDR2 YFSETQ. Trimming stripped 2 bases from V and 4 bases from J, with 9 bases between. CDR3 in DNA: TGCGCCAGCAGCTTCGGTAGCGGAGAGACCCAGTACTTC. This sequence encodes CASSFGSGETQYF. The variable domain in full, with the rest retrieved from reference TRBV5-1 and TRBJ2-5, is KAGVTQTPRYLIKTRGQQVTLSCSPISGHRSVSWYQQTPGQGLQFLFEYFSETQRNKGNFPGRFSGRQFSNSRSEMNVSTLELGDSALYLCASSFGSGETQYFGPGTRLLVL.

This chain connects TRBV7-9 to TRBJ1-2; weak D call: TRBD1 (5 bases). Germline CDR1 and CDR2: SEHNR and FQNEAQ (reference sequence). The CDR3 is made up of 15 amino acids. Trimming cost V 5 bases and J 4 bases, with 17 bases left between them. The CDR3 bases are TGTGCCAGCAGCACTGACTTATTTAGGGGCTATGGCTACACCTTC. It translates to CASSTDLFRGYGYTF.

The chain uses TRBV7-9 and TRBJ2-1; 8 positions agree with TRBD2. V lost 1 base, J lost 0 bases, and 5 bases stayed unmatched. This CDR3 is 17 amino acids long. The germline V gene encodes CDR1 SEHNR and CDR2 FQNEAQ (reference sequence). The CDR3 here is CASSLESGGTSYNEQFF. In DNA, the CDR3 is TGTGCCAGCAGCTTAGAGTCGGGGGGGACCTCCTACAATGAGCAGTTCTTC.

V is TRBV5-3 and J is TRBJ1-5; D remains ambiguous. TRBV5-3 is recorded as an ORF, its role being uncertain. The V end was cut by 2 bases, the J end by 0 bases, with 15 bases between. The CDR3 contains 17 residues. The CDR3 protein is CARSLFYNFNSNQPQHF. In DNA form, the CDR3 reads TGTGCCAGAAGCTTATTCTATAACTTTAATAGCAATCAGCCCCAGCATTTT.

The rearrangement joins TRBV5-8 to TRBJ2-1; 11 bases align to TRBD1. The CDR3 is 15 amino acids. Germline V lookup: CDR1 SGHTS, CDR2 YDEGEE. The V gene end was trimmed by 5 bases and the J gene end by 6 bases; junction bases not matched to a gene: 7. CDR3 protein: CASSYRDRGVNEQFF. In nucleotides, the CDR3 is TGTGCCAGCAGTTACCGGGACAGGGGGGTCAATGAGCAGTTCTTC.

The chain has TRBV28 and TRBJ2-7; D unclear. The V end lost 8 bases, the J end lost 4 bases, and 9 bases lay between the germline ends. This CDR3 has 11 residues. Germline V gives CDR1 MDHEN, CDR2 SYDVKM. The DNA for the CDR3 is TGTGCCAGCTCCGAGCAATACGAGCAGTACTTC. It encodes CASSEQYEQYF.

In its sample, this clone was seen a few times. The V gene is TRBV7-9, the J gene TRBJ1-5; 7 bases fit TRBD1. CDR1 is SEHNR, CDR2 FQNEAQ, per germline (reference sequence). The trim removed 5 bases at V and 2 bases at J, leaving 6 bases unmatched. This CDR3 is built from 15 residues. CDR3 amino acids: CASSPQGRGNQPQHF. The DNA of the CDR3 is TGTGCCAGCAGCCCACAGGGGAGAGGCAATCAGCCCCAGCATTTT.

J is TRBJ2-1 and V is TRBV7-3; D may be TRBD1 (6 bases). The CDR3 contains 14 residues. CDR1 and CDR2 from the germline V gene are SGHTA and FQGTGA. V was pared by 5 bases and J by 10 bases, with 18 bases between. CDR3 amino acids: CASSPTSSRGEQFF. The CDR3 nucleotides are TGTGCCAGCAGCCCAACCTCGTCGAGGGGGGAGCAGTTCTTC.

This clone was seen just once. The rearrangement joins TRBV7-8 to TRBJ2-5; TRBD2 agrees at 9 bases. The CDR3 consists of 16 residues. The germline V gene has CDR1 SGHVS and CDR2 FQNEAQ. The V segment lost 5 bases and the J segment 4 bases; nucleotides outside the gene matches: 11. CDR3 in DNA: TGTGCCAGCAGCACCAGTGGCGGGAGGGCCGCAGAGACCCAGTACTTC. The encoded protein is CASSTSGGRAAETQYF.

The CDR3 region has the DNA TGCGCCAGCAGCATGACAATGAACACTGAAGCTTTCTTT. Translating it yields CASSMTMNTEAFF. The V call is TRBV5-1, the J call TRBJ1-1; D unclear. CDR1 and CDR2 from the germline V gene are SGHRS and YFSETQ. This CDR3 region has 13 residues. Trimming took 4 bases from V and 0 from J, leaving 7 bases between them.

The J gene is TRBJ1-1, the V gene TRBV7-6; D is perhaps TRBD1 (6 bases). This CDR3 is 15 amino acids long. V lost 5 bases to trimming and J lost 3 bases, with 16 bases between them. Germline V gene sequence: CDR1 SGHVS, CDR2 FNYEAQ. The CDR3 here is CASSLQGGPDTEAFF. CDR3 nucleotide sequence: TGTGCCAGCAGCCTCCAAGGGGGTCCGGACACTGAAGCTTTCTTT.

The chain links TRBV5-4 to TRBJ2-1; 12 bases are shared with TRBD2. The CDR3 runs 16 residues. Germline values: CDR1 SGHNT, CDR2 YYREEE (reference sequence). V dropped 3 bases and J dropped 6; count of bases not matched to a gene: 7. CDR3 protein: CASSSSLAGGGNEQFF. DNA of the CDR3: TGTGCCAGCAGCTCGTCACTAGCGGGAGGTGGCAATGAGCAGTTCTTC.

The CDR3 here is CASSSQGRNEQFF. CDR3 DNA sequence: TGTGCCAGCAGCTCACAGGGTAGAAATGAGCAGTTCTTC. The chain couples TRBV5-4 to TRBJ2-1, with D possibly being TRBD1 (6 bases). The CDR3 sequence is 13 residues long. From germline, CDR1 is SGHNT and CDR2 YYREEE (reference sequence). V dropped 3 bases and J dropped 7 bases, with 11 bases sitting between them.

The V gene is TRBV2, the J gene TRBJ1-1; weak D call: TRBD1 (5 bases). V lost 6 bases, J lost 1 base, and 18 bases lay in between. CDR1 SNHLY and CDR2 FYNNEI come from the germline V gene. This CDR3 spans 16 amino acids. Here the CDR3 reads CASRERSRVTNTEAFF. The CDR3 DNA follows: TGTGCCAGCAGAGAGAGGTCCAGGGTCACGAACACTGAAGCTTTCTTT. The variable domain in full, completed from reference TRBV2 and TRBJ1-1, reads EPEVTQTPSHQVTQMGQEVILRCVPISNHLYFYWYRQILGQKVEFLVSFYNNEISEKSEIFDDQFSVERPDGSNFTLKIRSTKLEDSAMYFCASRERSRVTNTEAFFGQGTRLTVV.

V is TRBV10-3 and J is TRBJ2-7; 9 positions match TRBD1. CDR3 length equals 12 residues. With V trimmed by 6 bases and J by 5 bases, 2 bases remained unmatched. Looked up from germline, CDR1 is ENHRY and CDR2 is SYGVKD. CDR3 coding DNA: TGTGCCATCAGGGGACAGGGCAACGAGCAGTACTTC. Amino acid sequence: CAIRGQGNEQYF.